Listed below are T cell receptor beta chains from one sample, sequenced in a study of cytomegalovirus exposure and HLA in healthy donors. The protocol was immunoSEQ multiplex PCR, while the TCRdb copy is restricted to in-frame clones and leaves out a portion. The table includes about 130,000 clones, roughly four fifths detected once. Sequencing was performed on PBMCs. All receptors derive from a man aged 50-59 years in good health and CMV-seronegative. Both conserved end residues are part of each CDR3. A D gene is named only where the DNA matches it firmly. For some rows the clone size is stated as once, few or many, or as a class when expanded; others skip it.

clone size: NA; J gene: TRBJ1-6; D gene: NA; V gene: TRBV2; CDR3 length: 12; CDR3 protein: CASSHYNSPLHF; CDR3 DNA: TGTGCCAGCAGTCATTATAATTCACCCCTCCACTTT
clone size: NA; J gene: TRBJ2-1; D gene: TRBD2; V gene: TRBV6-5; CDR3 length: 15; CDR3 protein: CASSYYRGGDNEQFF; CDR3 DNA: TGTGCCAGCAGTTACTATCGGGGGGGGGACAATGAGCAGTTCTTC
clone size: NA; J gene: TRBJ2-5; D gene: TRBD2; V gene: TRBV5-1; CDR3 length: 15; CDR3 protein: CASSLNSGVQETQYF; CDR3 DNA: TGCGCCAGCAGCTTGAATAGCGGGGTACAAGAGACCCAGTACTTC
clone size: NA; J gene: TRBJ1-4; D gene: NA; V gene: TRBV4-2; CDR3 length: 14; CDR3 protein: CASSPRGAKDELFF; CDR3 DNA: TGTGCCAGCAGCCCTCGCGGGGCCAAGGACGAGCTGTTTTTT
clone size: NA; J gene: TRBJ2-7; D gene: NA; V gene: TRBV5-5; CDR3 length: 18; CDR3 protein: CASSLVSPKTPGFGEQYF; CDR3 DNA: TGTGCCAGCAGCTTGGTCTCTCCCAAAACTCCAGGGTTCGGGGAGCAGTACTTC
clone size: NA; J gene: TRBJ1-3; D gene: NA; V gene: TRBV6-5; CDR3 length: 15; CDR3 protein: CASSYSRGLGNTIYF; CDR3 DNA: TGTGCCAGCAGTTACTCCCGGGGTTTAGGGAACACCATATATTTT
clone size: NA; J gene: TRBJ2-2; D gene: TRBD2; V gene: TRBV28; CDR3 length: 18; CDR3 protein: CASRSRRLAGLFRGELFF; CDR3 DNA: TGTGCCAGTCGATCTCGCCGACTAGCGGGGCTATTTAGGGGGGAGCTGTTTTTT
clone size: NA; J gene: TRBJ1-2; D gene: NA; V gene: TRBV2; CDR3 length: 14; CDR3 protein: CASSEWQGNYGYTF; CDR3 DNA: TGTGCCAGCAGTGAATGGCAGGGGAACTATGGCTACACCTTC
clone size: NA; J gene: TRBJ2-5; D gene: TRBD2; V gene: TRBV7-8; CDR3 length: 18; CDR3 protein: CASSFPASGFFPQETQYF; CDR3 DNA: TGTGCCAGCAGCTTTCCGGCTAGCGGTTTCTTCCCTCAAGAGACCCAGTACTTC
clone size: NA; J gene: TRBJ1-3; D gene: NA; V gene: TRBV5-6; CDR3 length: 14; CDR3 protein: CASSLGSAGNTIYF; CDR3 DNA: TGTGCCAGCAGCTTGGGGTCAGCTGGAAACACCATATATTTT
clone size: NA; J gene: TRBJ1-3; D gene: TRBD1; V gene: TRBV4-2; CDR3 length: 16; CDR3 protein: CASSQDSGTGGNTIYF; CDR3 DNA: TGTGCCAGCAGCCAAGATTCCGGGACAGGGGGAAACACCATATATTTT
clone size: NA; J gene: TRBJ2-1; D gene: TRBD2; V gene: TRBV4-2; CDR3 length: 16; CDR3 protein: CASSQERGLVRDEQFF; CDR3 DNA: TGTGCCAGCAGCCAAGAAAGGGGACTAGTCCGCGATGAGCAGTTCTTC
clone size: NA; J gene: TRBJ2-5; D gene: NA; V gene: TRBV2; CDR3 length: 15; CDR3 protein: CASSGLAGSQETQYF; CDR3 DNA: TGTGCCAGCAGTGGCCTGGCGGGGTCCCAAGAGACCCAGTACTTC
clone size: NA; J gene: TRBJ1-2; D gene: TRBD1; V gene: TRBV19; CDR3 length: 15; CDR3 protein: CASSLRDRGGRGYTF; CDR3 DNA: TGTGCCAGTAGTCTCCGGGACAGGGGGGGTCGGGGCTACACCTTC
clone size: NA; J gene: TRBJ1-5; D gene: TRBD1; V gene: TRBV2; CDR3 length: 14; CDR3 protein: CASSGQGGDQPQHF; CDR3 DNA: TGTGCCAGCAGTGGACAGGGGGGGGATCAGCCCCAGCATTTT
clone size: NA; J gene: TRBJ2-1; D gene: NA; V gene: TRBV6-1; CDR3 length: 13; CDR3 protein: CASSDRSSGEQFF; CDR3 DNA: TGTGCCAGCAGTGACAGAAGCTCGGGTGAGCAGTTCTTC
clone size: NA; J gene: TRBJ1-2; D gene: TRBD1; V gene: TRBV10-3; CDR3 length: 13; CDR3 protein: CAISEQGNYGYTF; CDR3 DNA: TGTGCCATCAGTGAACAGGGGAACTATGGCTACACCTTC
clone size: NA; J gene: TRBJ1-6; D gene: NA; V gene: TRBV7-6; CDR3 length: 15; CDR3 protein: CASSLGRVRDSPLHF; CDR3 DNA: TGTGCCAGCAGCTTAGGGCGGGTTCGTGATTCACCCCTCCACTTT
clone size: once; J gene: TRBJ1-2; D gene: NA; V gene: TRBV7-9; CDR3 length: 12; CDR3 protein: CSSSDDRQRYTF; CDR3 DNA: TGTTCCAGCAGCGACGACAGGCAGCGCTACACCTTC
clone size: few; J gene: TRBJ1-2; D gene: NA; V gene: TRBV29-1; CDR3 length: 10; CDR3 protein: CSVVRGGYTF; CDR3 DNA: TGCAGCGTGGTGCGAGGTGGCTACACCTTC
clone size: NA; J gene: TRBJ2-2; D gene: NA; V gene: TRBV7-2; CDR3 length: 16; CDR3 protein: CASSLTGGRETGELFF; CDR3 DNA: TGTGCCAGCAGCTTAACGGGTGGGCGGGAAACCGGGGAGCTGTTTTTT
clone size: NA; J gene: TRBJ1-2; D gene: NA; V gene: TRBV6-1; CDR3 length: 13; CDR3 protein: CASSEGGSHGYTF; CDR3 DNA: TGTGCCAGCAGTGAGGGGGGGTCTCATGGCTACACCTTC
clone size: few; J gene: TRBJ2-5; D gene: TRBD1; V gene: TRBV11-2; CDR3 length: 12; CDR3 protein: CASSLGQGPCYF; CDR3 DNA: TGTGCCAGCAGCTTAGGACAGGGTCCTTGTTACTTC
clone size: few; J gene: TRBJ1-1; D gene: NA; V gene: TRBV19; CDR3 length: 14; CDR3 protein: CASSSNWGVPEAFF; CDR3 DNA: TGTGCCAGTAGCAGTAACTGGGGGGTTCCTGAAGCTTTCTTT
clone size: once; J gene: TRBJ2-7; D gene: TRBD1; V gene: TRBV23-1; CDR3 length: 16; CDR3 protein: CASSQSPFGQGDEQYF; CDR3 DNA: TGCGCCAGCAGTCAAAGCCCATTCGGACAGGGAGATGAGCAGTACTTC
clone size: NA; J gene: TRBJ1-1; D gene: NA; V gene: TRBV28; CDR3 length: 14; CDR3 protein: CASTLGAAWTEAFF; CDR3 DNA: TGTGCCAGCACTTTGGGGGCTGCGTGGACTGAAGCTTTCTTT
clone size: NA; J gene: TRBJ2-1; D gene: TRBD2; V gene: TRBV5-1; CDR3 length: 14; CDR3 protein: CASSLTSGYNEQFF; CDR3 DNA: TGCGCCAGCAGCTTGACTAGCGGATACAATGAGCAGTTCTTC
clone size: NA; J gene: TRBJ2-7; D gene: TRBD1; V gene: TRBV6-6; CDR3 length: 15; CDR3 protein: CASSPPTQGADEQYF; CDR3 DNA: TGTGCCAGCAGTCCACCAACGCAGGGGGCGGACGAGCAGTACTTC
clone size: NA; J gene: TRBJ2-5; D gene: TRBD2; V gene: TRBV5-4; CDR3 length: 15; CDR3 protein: CASSFPGGGRETQYF; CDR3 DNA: TGTGCCAGCAGCTTTCCTGGCGGGGGGCGAGAGACCCAGTACTTC
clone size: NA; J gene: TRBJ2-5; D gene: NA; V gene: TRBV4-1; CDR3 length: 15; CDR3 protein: CASSQEAQGQETQYF; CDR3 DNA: TGCGCCAGCAGCCAAGAGGCCCAGGGTCAAGAGACCCAGTACTTC
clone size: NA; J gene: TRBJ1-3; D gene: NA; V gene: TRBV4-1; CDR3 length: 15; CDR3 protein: CASSQDERDGNTIYF; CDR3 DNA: TGCGCCAGCAGCCAAGATGAGCGGGATGGAAACACCATATATTTT
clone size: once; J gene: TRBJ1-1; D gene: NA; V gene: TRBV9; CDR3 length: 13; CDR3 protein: CASSADSPSEAFF; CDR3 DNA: TGTGCCAGCAGCGCCGACAGCCCGTCTGAAGCTTTCTTT
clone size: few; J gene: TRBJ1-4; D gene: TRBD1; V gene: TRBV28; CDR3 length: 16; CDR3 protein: CASRFRPTGRNEKLFF; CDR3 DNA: TGTGCCAGCAGATTCCGCCCGACAGGGAGAAATGAAAAACTGTTTTTT